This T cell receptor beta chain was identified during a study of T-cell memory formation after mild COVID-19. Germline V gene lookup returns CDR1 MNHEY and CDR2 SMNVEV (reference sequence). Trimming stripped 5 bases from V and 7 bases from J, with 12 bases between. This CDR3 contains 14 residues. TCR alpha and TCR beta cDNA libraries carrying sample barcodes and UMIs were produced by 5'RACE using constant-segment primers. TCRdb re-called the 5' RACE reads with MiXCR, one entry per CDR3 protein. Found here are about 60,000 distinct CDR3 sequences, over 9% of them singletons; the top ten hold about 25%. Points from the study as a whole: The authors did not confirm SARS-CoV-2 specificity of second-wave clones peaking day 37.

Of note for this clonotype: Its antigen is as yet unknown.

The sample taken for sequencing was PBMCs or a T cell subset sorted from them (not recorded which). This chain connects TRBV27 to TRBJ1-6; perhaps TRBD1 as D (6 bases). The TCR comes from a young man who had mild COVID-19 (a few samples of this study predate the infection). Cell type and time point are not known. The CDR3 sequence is CASSRGFSNSPLHF. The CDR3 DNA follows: TGTGCCAGCAGTAGGGGGTTCTCGAATTCACCCCTCCACTTT.